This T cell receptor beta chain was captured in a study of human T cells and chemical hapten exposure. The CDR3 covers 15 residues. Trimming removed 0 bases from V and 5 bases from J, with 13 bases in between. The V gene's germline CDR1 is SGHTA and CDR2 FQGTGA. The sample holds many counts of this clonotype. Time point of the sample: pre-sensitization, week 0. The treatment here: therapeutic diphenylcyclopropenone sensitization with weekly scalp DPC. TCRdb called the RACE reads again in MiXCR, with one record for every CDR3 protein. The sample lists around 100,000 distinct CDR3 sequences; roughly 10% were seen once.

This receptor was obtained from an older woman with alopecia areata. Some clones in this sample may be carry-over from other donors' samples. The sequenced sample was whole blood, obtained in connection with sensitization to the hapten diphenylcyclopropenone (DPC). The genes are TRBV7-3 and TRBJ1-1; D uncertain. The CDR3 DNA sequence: TGTGCCAGCAGCTTAACGTCGGGAGGGTTAACTGAAGCTTTCTTT. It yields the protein CASSLTSGGLTEAFF.